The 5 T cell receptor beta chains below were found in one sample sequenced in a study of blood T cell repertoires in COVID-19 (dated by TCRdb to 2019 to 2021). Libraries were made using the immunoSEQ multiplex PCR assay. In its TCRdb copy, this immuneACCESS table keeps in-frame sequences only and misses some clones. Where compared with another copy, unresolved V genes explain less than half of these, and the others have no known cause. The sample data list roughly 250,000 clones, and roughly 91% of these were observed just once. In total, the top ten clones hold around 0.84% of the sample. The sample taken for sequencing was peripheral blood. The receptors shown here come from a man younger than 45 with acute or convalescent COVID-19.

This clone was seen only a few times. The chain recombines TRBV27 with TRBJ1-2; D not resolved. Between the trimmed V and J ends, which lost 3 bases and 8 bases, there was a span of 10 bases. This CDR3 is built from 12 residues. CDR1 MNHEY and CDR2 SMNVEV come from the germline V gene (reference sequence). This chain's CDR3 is CASSFQVGGYTF. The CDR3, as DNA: TGTGCCAGCAGTTTTCAGGTAGGCGGCTACACCTTC.

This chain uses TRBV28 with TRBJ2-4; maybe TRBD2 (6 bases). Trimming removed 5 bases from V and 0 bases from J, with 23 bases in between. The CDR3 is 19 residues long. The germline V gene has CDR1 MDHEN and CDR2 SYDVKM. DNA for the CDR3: TGTGCCAGCAGTGGATATAGCGGAAATTCAATTCTAGCCAAAAACATTCAGTACTTC. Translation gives CASSGYSGNSILAKNIQYF.

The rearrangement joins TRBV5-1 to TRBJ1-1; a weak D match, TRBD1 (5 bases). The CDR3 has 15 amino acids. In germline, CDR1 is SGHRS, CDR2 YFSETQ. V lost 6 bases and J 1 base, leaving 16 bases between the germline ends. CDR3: CASTPAPQGNTEAFF. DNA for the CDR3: TGCGCCAGCACCCCGGCACCTCAGGGGAACACTGAAGCTTTCTTT.

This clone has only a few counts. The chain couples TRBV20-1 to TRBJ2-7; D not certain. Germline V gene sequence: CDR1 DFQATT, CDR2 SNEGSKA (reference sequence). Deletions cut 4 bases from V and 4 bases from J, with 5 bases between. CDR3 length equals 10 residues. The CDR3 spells CSAIKYEQYF. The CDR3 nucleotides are TGCAGTGCTATAAAATACGAGCAGTACTTC.

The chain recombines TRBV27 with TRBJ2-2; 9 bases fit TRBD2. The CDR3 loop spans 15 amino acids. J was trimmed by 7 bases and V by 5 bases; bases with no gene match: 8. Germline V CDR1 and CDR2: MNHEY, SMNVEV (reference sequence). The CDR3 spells CASSPSGLAYGELFF. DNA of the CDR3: TGTGCCAGCAGTCCATCGGGACTAGCTTACGGGGAGCTGTTTTTT.